This is a list of T cell receptor beta chains from one sample in a study of T-cell memory formation after mild COVID-19. MiXCR was run by TCRdb on the 5' RACE reads, yielding one entry per CDR3 protein. The sample contains some 65,000 distinct CDR3 sequences, around 15% of which appear only once. The sample consisted of PBMCs or a T cell subset sorted from them (not recorded which). These receptors were taken from an adult woman who had mild COVID-19 (a few samples of this study predate the infection). Cell type and time point are not known. Both conserved end residues are trimmed from each CDR3. A D gene is named only where the DNA matches it firmly. Size values are once, few and many counts, or a class for expanded clones, and some rows have none.

>TRBV12-3/TRBV12-4|.|.|TRBJ2-1
ASSPLPLQANEQF
>TRBV20-1|many|TRBD2|TRBJ2-3
SARDQAGGDTDTQY
>TRBV24-1|few|TRBD1|TRBJ1-5
ATRGPGQGYH
>TRBV19|few|.|TRBJ2-7
ASSIGSYEQY
>TRBV11-2|.|TRBD1|TRBJ2-7
ASSQRDRHYEQY
>TRBV6-5|few|TRBD2|TRBJ2-1
ASSRNVLARYNEQF
>TRBV27|.|.|TRBJ2-6
ASSHRSGANVLT
>TRBV4-1|few|TRBD1|TRBJ2-5
ASSQVQGDRETQY
>TRBV12-3/TRBV12-4|.|.|TRBJ1-2
ASSLAGQVNDGYT
>TRBV6-2/TRBV6-3|few|.|TRBJ2-5
ASIRRGYQETQY
>TRBV7-6|few|.|TRBJ2-5
ASSPEGRKETQY
>TRBV7-9|once|.|TRBJ1-2
ASSPSTLTNYGYT
>TRBV6-1|.|TRBD1|TRBJ2-7
ASSDGTGGYEQY
>TRBV4-1|few|TRBD1|TRBJ1-6
ASSQGTAYNSPLH
>TRBV4-2|few|TRBD2|TRBJ2-7
ASSQTAGFSYEQY
>TRBV20-1|few|.|TRBJ2-1
SAQTWGNEQF
>TRBV15|few|.|TRBJ2-3
ATSRVLGGTDTQY
>TRBV12-3/TRBV12-4|.|.|TRBJ2-7
ASSSISRGPSYEQY
>TRBV6-1|few|TRBD1|TRBJ2-3
ASSENRGSLSTDTQY
>TRBV9|many|.|TRBJ2-7
ASSVGSQGNEQY
>TRBV7-8|.|.|TRBJ2-3
ASSQTRNTQY
>TRBV9|few|.|TRBJ2-1
ASSAGLPGEQF
>TRBV2|.|TRBD2|TRBJ2-1
ASRTAWTSEYNEQF
>TRBV20-1|.|TRBD2|TRBJ2-3
SAINRGTSGEPVGTDTQY
>TRBV6-5|many|TRBD2|TRBJ2-2
ASSYGTSVMNTGELF
>TRBV7-9|.|.|TRBJ2-7
ASSRRDNYEQY
>TRBV28|.|TRBD2|TRBJ2-2
ASSPSQGLAYTGELF